These 13 T cell receptor beta chains were sequenced from one sample in a study of blood T cell repertoires in COVID-19. Sequencing was performed with immunoSEQ multiplex PCR; in TCRdb, only in-frame clones are kept and a portion is missing. The sample lists roughly 250,000 clones; under 95% were seen once. The source material was PBMCs or T cells enriched from blood (not recorded which). The source is a woman younger than 35 who had recovered from COVID-19.

This chain joins TRBV5-1 and TRBJ1-5; D gene unclear. CDR1 is SGHRS, CDR2 YFSETQ, per germline. CDR3 size: 14 residues. Between the trimmed V and J ends, which lost 4 bases and 7 bases, there was a span of 15 bases. This chain's CDR3 is CASSPSGGWQPQHF. CDR3 DNA: TGCGCCAGCAGCCCCTCGGGTGGATGGCAGCCCCAGCATTTT.

The chain employs TRBV12-3 or TRBV12-4 and TRBJ1-2; TRBD1 aligns across 7 bases. V was clipped by 10 bases and J by 10 bases; unmatched bases: 15. This CDR3 region has 13 residues. The CDR3 DNA reads as TGTGCCACCCAAACCCCAGGGGGAGGATACTACACCTTC. Its protein product is CATQTPGGGYYTF.

The chain has TRBV10-2 and TRBJ1-3; D unclear. The CDR3 totals 15 residues. Trimming removed 7 bases from V and 3 bases from J, with 16 bases in between. Germline CDR1 WSHSY, CDR2 SAAADI. CDR3: CASIRDPSGGNTIYF. CDR3 nucleotides: TGCGCCAGCATTAGAGATCCATCAGGTGGAAACACCATATATTTT.

The V and J genes are TRBV6-5 and TRBJ1-2; 8 positions agree with TRBD1. The length of the CDR3 is 13 residues. CDR1 and CDR2 from the germline V gene are MNHEY and SVGAGI. Trimming at V came to 10 bases and at J to 6 bases, leaving 10 bases not matched to a gene. CDR3 nucleotides: TGTGCCACCCGGCACAGGGGGGGGCATGGCTACACCTTC. This encodes CATRHRGGHGYTF.

On this clone: Other DNA sequences in this sample translate to the same CDR3. The V and J genes are TRBV11-2 and TRBJ2-5, with TRBD2 identical over 13 bases. Germline trimming cut 5 bases from V and 1 base from J; bases unmatched to any gene: 4. The CDR3 runs 16 residues. Looked up from germline, CDR1 is SGHAT and CDR2 is FQNNGV. The CDR3 spells CASSPRLAGGQETQYF. The CDR3 DNA is TGTGCCAGCAGCCCCAGACTAGCGGGAGGCCAAGAGACCCAGTACTTC.

The chain employs TRBV19 and TRBJ1-2; D is ambiguous. V was pared by 5 bases and J by 5 bases, with 15 bases between. Germline assignment: CDR1 LNHDA and CDR2 SQIVND (reference sequence). The CDR3 spans 14 residues. This CDR3 is CASSWVGGGYGYTF. CDR3 sequence (DNA): TGTGCCAGTAGTTGGGTAGGCGGAGGGTATGGCTACACCTTC.

This chain joins TRBV28 and TRBJ1-1; the D gene is possibly TRBD1 (6 bases). Germline V CDR1 and CDR2: MDHEN, SYDVKM. The CDR3 consists of 14 residues. The V and J ends lost 5 bases and 1 base respectively, with 11 bases between them. CDR3 nucleotides: TGTGCCAGCAGTCTGCTCAGGGGGAACACTGAAGCTTTCTTT. This encodes CASSLLRGNTEAFF.

The V gene is TRBV7-2, the J gene TRBJ1-3, with 8 bases aligning to TRBD1. The CDR3 extends over 16 amino acids. With V trimmed by 5 bases and J by 4 bases, 10 bases remained unmatched. The germline gives CDR1 SGHTA, CDR2 FQGNSA. In nucleotides, the CDR3 is TGTGCCAGCAGCCAATTCGGACAGGGAGCAGGAAACACCATATATTTT. As protein: CASSQFGQGAGNTIYF.

The gene calls are TRBV5-1 and TRBJ2-5; 8 positions match TRBD1. There are 15 residues in the CDR3. Germline CDR1 is SGHRS and CDR2 is YFSETQ. J was trimmed by 1 base and V by 3 bases; bases with no gene match: 5. CDR3 bases: TGCGCCAGCAGCTGGCGGACAGGGAGCCAAGAGACCCAGTACTTC. Encoded protein: CASSWRTGSQETQYF.

As regards this clone: One end of the junction fails to match germline, which may point to a read error. J is TRBJ2-1 and V is TRBV9, with no clear D. Germline values: CDR1 SGDLS, CDR2 YYNGEE. This CDR3 spans 11 amino acids. The CDR3 nucleotides are TGTGCCAGCAGCTCCTACGATGAGCAGTTCTTC. Its translation is CASSSYDEQFF.

The chain uses TRBV5-5 and TRBJ1-1; D is perhaps TRBD1 (6 bases). Germline V gives CDR1 SGHKS, CDR2 YYEKEE (reference sequence). Trimming removed 7 bases from V and 0 bases from J, with 10 bases in between. The CDR3 sequence is 13 residues long. CDR3 protein: CASSGQLNTEAFF. The CDR3 bases are TGTGCCAGCTCGGGACAACTGAACACTGAAGCTTTCTTT.

The V gene is TRBV5-1, the J gene TRBJ2-3; 7 positions agree with TRBD2. The V gene end was trimmed by 8 bases and the J gene end by 0 bases; junction bases not matched to a gene: 12. Germline lookup yields CDR1 SGHRS and CDR2 YFSETQ. This CDR3 is 16 amino acids long. For the CDR3, the DNA is TGCGCCAGTAAGCGGGGTGGGGTCGATAGCACAGATACGCAGTATTTT. Translation: CASKRGGVDSTDTQYF.

This rearrangement joins TRBV27 to TRBJ1-4, with unresolved D. This CDR3 region has 18 residues. Trimming stripped 6 bases from V and 7 bases from J, with 27 bases between. Germline CDR1 MNHEY, CDR2 SMNVEV (reference sequence). This chain's CDR3 is CASSQNVGLRRVSEKLFF. The CDR3 DNA sequence: TGTGCCAGCAGCCAGAACGTCGGACTTAGGAGGGTCAGTGAAAAACTGTTTTTT.